A single sample gave rise to the 8 T cell receptor beta chains below, sequenced in a study of shared T cell receptors in the human thymus. Sequencing was performed with immunoSEQ multiplex PCR; in TCRdb, only in-frame clones are kept and a portion is missing. This table holds more than 550,000 clones, 70% to 90% found once. In addition, the sample was reused for a study of human thymus T cells.

The sample comprised thymocytes. The receptors were sampled from a girl under three years old with a congenital heart defect.

The chain carries TRBV18 and TRBJ2-5, with 10 nucleotides matching TRBD2. V gave up 1 base and J gave up 4 bases; unmatched junction bases: 18. Germline V gives CDR1 KGHSH, CDR2 LQKENI. The CDR3 has 20 amino acids. The CDR3 DNA is TGTGCCAGCTCACCACAATTGAATGGGCTAGCGGGGGTGATTACAGAGACCCAGTACTTC. It is translated as CASSPQLNGLAGVITETQYF. Using reference TRBV18 and TRBJ2-5 for the parts outside the CDR3, the full variable domain is NAGVMQNPRHLVRRRGQEARLRCSPMKGHSHVYWYRQLPEEGLKFMVYLQKENIIDESGMPKERFSAEFPKEGPSILRIQQVVRGDSAAYFCASSPQLNGLAGVITETQYFGPGTRLLVL.

The chain is built from TRBV27 and TRBJ2-7, with D possibly matching TRBD1 (6 bases). Germline CDR1 and CDR2: MNHEY and SMNVEV (reference sequence). CDR3 length: 16 residues. Trimming stripped 3 bases from V and 2 bases from J, with 17 bases between. The CDR3 DNA reads as TGTGCCAGCAGTTTTTACCCCACGGACAGAACCTACGAGCAGTACTTC. Protein product: CASSFYPTDRTYEQYF.

This clone was recorded a few times. The chain combines TRBV14 with TRBJ2-5, with TRBD2 matching 10 bases. Germline V lookup: CDR1 SGHDN, CDR2 FVKESK. CDR3 size: 15 residues. V lost 4 bases to trimming and J lost 5 bases; unmatched junction nucleotides: 7. The CDR3 DNA follows: TGTGCCAGCAGCCCAACACTAGCGGGGTGGGAGACCCAGTACTTC. This codes for CASSPTLAGWETQYF. Using reference TRBV14 and TRBJ2-5 for the parts outside the CDR3, the full variable domain is EAGVTQFPSHSVIEKGQTVTLRCDPISGHDNLYWYRRVMGKEIKFLLHFVKESKQDESGMPNNRFLAERTGGTYSTLKVQPAELEDSGVYFCASSPTLAGWETQYFGPGTRLLVL.

The chain employs TRBV6-6 and TRBJ1-3; D is uncertain. The V end lost 4 bases, the J end lost 3 bases, and 10 bases lay between the germline ends. CDR1 MNHNY and CDR2 SVGAGI come from the germline V gene (reference sequence). The CDR3 is made up of 14 amino acids. In DNA form, the CDR3 reads TGTGCCAGCAGTTTCCTTCGGTTTGGAAACACCATATATTTT. Encoded protein: CASSFLRFGNTIYF.

The chain links TRBV6-5 to TRBJ2-5, with 7 bases identical to TRBD1. Trimming cost V 7 bases and J 5 bases; bases outside gene matches: 7. The CDR3 extends over 13 amino acids. Per the germline V gene, CDR1 is MNHEY and CDR2 is SVGAGI. CDR3 region: CASNADRTETQYF. In DNA, the CDR3 is TGTGCCAGCAATGCGGACAGGACGGAGACCCAGTACTTC.

This clone was recorded only once. The chain combines TRBV2 with TRBJ2-7; 8 bases are a match to TRBD1. Unmatched junction bases numbered 9, after V lost 6 bases and J lost 2 bases. Per germline, CDR1 SNHLY and CDR2 FYNNEI. The CDR3 sequence is 15 residues long. The CDR3 reads CASRGDRGRTYEQYF. The CDR3 DNA sequence: TGTGCCAGCAGGGGTGACAGGGGTCGGACCTACGAGCAGTACTTC.

The chain has TRBV16 and TRBJ1-5; D possibly corresponds to TRBD1 (5 bases). Germline CDR1 reads KGHSY; CDR2 reads FQNENV. Trimming removed 4 bases at V and 3 bases at J, with 13 bases between. The CDR3 length is 15 residues. The CDR3 loop is CASSPRQGSNQPQHF. Written as DNA, the CDR3 is TGTGCCAGCAGCCCCCGGCAGGGCTCCAATCAGCCCCAGCATTTT.

The rearrangement links TRBV5-1 to TRBJ1-2, with TRBD1 identical over 10 bases. There are 15 residues in the CDR3. Germline trimming cut 4 bases from V and 3 bases from J; bases unmatched to any gene: 6. Germline V CDR1 and CDR2: SGHRS, YFSETQ. The CDR3 loop is CASSPGQGGDYGYTF. The CDR3 DNA is TGCGCCAGCAGCCCCGGACAGGGGGGCGACTATGGCTACACCTTC.